The source of this T cell receptor beta chain is a study of radiotherapy plus CTLA-4 blockade in lung cancer. Using immunoSEQ multiplex PCR, the repertoire was profiled, and TCRdb retains in-frame clones only, with some absent. The table has 90,000 or so clones, 83% seen once. Germline V gives CDR1 LNHDA, CDR2 SQIVND (reference sequence). V was clipped by 5 bases and J by 2 bases, with 16 bases between them. There are 16 residues in the CDR3. The input for sequencing was peripheral blood, taken from a patient treated with radiotherapy plus ipilimumab. V is TRBV19 and J is TRBJ1-5, with a tentative D call TRBD1 (5 bases). The TCR was taken from a human donor with non-small cell lung cancer who had stable disease on radiotherapy plus ipilimumab. The CDR3 bases are TGTGCCAGTAGTGAACTACAGACAGCGCGCAATCAGCCCCAGCATTTT. Residues: CASSELQTARNQPQHF.